The T cell receptor (beta chain) described here comes from a study of T cells in Graves' hyperthyroidism and ophthalmopathy. Study context: Blood from the periphery was taken at initial diagnosis, before any treatment. Study results and limitations: With a median lead of 6.5 months before onset, the model predicted ophthalmopathy.

TCR beta CDR3 sequences were amplified from RNA transcripts. During a first-round RT-PCR of the TCR CDR3, the HTBI primer set was used. One entry per CDR3 protein, called by TCRdb with MiXCR from the multiplex PCR reads. The table has about 560,000 distinct CDR3 sequences, approximately 15% seen once; the top ten hold roughly 7.3%. The germline gives CDR1 SGHTA, CDR2 FQGNSA. J was trimmed by 2 bases and V by 2 bases; bases with no gene match: 5. CDR3 length equals 15 residues. In regard to this clonotype: Its antigen is currently unknown.

Graves' hyperthyroidism showing no ophthalmopathy progression within 18 months was considered stable. This receptor was taken from a woman aged 30 to 39 with Graves' hyperthyroidism. The chain uses TRBV7-2 and TRBJ2-7; 8 bases match TRBD2. Material for sequencing was blood. DNA of the CDR3: TGTGCCAGCAGCTTATACCCGGGACTAGCCTACGAGCAGTACTTC. Its translation: CASSLYPGLAYEQYF.